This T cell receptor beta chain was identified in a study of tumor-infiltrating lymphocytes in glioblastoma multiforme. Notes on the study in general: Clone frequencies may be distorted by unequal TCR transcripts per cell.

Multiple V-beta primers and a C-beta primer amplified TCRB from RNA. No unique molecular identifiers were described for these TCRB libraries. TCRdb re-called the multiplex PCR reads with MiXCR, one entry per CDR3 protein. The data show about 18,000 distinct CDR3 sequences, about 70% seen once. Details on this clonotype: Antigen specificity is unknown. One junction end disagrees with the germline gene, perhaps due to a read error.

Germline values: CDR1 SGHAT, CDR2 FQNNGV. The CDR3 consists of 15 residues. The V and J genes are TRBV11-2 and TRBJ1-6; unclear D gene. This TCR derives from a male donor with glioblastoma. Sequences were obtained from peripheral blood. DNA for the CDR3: TGTGCTAGCAGCTCCCTGCCCAGCGGAGATTCACCCCTCCACTTT. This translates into CASSSLPSGDSPLHF.